The TCR beta chain described here comes from a study of blood T cell repertoires in COVID-19. Trimming removed 4 bases from V and 4 bases from J; junction bases left unmatched: 10. Germline lookup yields CDR1 SGHKS and CDR2 YYEKEE (reference sequence). The CDR3 is 18 residues long. As processed by the authors: Reference gene primer amplification yielded estimated nucleated cell counts. Sequencing was performed with immunoSEQ multiplex PCR; in TCRdb, only in-frame clones are kept and a portion is missing. That table furnishes V, J and clone size, whereas the DNA furnished D and trimming. Among 150,000 to 200,000 clones listed, approximately 88% were seen once.

The clonotype comes from a man in his 70s who had been exposed to COVID-19. The chain joins TRBV5-5 to TRBJ2-5; 16 positions agree with TRBD2. Sequences were obtained from PBMCs or T cells enriched from blood (not recorded which). The CDR3 reads CASSVGTSGGAFGETQYF. CDR3 DNA: TGTGCCAGCAGCGTAGGGACTAGCGGGGGGGCCTTCGGAGAGACCCAGTACTTC.